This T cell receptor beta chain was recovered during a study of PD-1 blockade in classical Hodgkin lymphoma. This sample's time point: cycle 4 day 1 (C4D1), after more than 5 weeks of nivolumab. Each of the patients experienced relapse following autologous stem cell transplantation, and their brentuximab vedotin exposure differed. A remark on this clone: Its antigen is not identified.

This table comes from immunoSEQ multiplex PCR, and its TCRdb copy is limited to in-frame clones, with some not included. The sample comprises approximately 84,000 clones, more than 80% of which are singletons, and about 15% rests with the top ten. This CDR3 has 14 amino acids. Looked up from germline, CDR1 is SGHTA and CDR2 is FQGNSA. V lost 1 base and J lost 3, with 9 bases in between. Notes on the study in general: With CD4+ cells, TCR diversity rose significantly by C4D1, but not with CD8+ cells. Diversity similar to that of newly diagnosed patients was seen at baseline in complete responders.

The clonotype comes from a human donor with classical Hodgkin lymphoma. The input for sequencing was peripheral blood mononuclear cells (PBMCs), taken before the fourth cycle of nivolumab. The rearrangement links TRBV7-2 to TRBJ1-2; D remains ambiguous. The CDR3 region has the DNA TGTGCCAGCAGCTTAGAATCTAACTACTATGGCTACACCTTC. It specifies CASSLESNYYGYTF.